The present TCR beta chain was sequenced within a study of T cells in Graves' hyperthyroidism and ophthalmopathy. Trimming removed 7 bases from V and 3 bases from J; junction bases left unmatched: 5. This CDR3 contains 13 residues. Per the germline V gene, CDR1 is SGDLS and CDR2 is YYNGEE. RNA transcripts were the template for amplifying TCR beta CDR3 regions. The TCR CDR3 first-round RT-PCR relied on the HTBI primer set. Via MiXCR, TCRdb re-called the multiplex PCR reads, giving one row per CDR3 protein. The table records about 300,000 distinct CDR3 sequences, roughly a fifth of them present only once. A few counts support this clonotype.

Sequenced input: blood. This TCR came from a man aged 45-65 years with Graves' ophthalmopathy. The gene calls are TRBV9 and TRBJ2-3; TRBD1 matches 7 bases. CDR3 loop: CASGQVSTDTQYF. CDR3 DNA: TGTGCCAGCGGACAGGTTTCAACAGATACGCAGTATTTT.